The sample holds many counts of the clone carrying this T cell receptor (beta chain). Its specificity is unknown. The observed sequence ends 3 residues before the CDR3 terminus, with the missing tail filled in from the germline J gene. The sample originates from a study of T cell clonality in common variable immunodeficiency. Whole-study findings and limits: CVID subjects showed higher TCRbeta clonality than healthy controls. Common variable immunodeficiency TCR beta sequences reportedly had fewer deletions and N-nucleotide insertions.

The CDR3 sequence is 13 residues long. The germline V gene has CDR1 SGHTA and CDR2 FQGTGA. V trimming: 10 bases; J trimming: 6 bases; junction bases outside the gene matches: 8. CVID meant reduced serum IgG, IgA and/or IgM plus specific antibody deficiency. Equal genomic DNA amounts from CVID and control samples were sequenced. Sequenced by immunoSEQ multiplex PCR; TCRdb stores in-frame clones only, minus some. The repertoire shows more than 30,000 clones, none seen only once; the top ten take about 5%. The source of this sequence is a human donor with common variable immunodeficiency. V gene TRBV7-3 combines with J gene TRBJ1-1, with 10 nucleotides matching TRBD1. Sequencing input: peripheral blood mononuclear cells. The sequenced CDR3 bases are TGTGCCACCACCCGGGACAGGGGTCCTGAA. Amino acids: CATTRDRGPE. The full CDR3 is CATTRDRGPEAFF.